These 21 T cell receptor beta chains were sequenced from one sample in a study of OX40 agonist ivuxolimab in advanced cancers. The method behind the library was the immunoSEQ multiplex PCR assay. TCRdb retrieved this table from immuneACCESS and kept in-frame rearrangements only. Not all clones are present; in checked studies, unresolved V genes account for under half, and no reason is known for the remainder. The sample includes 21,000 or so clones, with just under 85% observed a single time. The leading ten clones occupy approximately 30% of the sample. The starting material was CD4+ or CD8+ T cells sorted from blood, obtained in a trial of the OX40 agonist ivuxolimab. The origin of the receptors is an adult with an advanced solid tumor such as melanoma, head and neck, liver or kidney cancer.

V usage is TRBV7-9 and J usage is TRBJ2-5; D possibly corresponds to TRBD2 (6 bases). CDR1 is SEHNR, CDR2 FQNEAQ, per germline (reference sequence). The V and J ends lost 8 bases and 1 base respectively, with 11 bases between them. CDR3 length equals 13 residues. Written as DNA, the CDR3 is TGTGCCAGCGCGGGGCTTTTCCAAGAGACCCAGTACTTC. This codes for CASAGLFQETQYF.

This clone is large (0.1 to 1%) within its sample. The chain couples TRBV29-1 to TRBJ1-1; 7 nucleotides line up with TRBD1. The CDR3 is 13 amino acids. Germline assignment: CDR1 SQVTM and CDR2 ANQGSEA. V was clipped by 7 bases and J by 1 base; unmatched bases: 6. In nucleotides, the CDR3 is TGCAGCGCCAGAACAGGGGCGAACACTGAAGCTTTCTTT. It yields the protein CSARTGANTEAFF.

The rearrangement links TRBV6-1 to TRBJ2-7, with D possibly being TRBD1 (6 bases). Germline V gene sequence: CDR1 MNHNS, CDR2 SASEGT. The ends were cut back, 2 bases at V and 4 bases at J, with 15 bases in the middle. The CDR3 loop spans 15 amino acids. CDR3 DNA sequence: TGTGCCAGCAGTGAAATCAGGGGTGGGAGTTACGAGCAGTACTTC. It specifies CASSEIRGGSYEQYF.

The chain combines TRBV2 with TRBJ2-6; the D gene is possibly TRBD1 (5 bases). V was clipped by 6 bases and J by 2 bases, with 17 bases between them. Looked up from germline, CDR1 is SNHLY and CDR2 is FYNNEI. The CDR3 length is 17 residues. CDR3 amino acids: CASRSDLIRAGANVLTF. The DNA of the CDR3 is TGTGCCAGCAGGTCCGACCTAATCAGGGCTGGGGCCAACGTCCTGACTTTC. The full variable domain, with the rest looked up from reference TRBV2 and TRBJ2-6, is EPEVTQTPSHQVTQMGQEVILRCVPISNHLYFYWYRQILGQKVEFLVSFYNNEISEKSEIFDDQFSVERPDGSNFTLKIRSTKLEDSAMYFCASRSDLIRAGANVLTFGAGSRLTVL.

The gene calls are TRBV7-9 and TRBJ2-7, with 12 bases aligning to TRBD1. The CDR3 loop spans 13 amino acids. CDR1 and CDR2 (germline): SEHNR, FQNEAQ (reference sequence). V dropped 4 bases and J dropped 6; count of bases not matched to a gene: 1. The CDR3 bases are TGTGCCAGCAGCTGGGACAGGGGGCTCGAGCAGTACTTC. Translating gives CASSWDRGLEQYF.

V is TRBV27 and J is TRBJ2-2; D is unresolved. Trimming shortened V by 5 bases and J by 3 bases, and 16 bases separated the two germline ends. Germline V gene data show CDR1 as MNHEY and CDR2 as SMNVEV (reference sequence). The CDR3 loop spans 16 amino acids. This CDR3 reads CASSPSRPRHTGELFF. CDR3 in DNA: TGTGCCAGCAGTCCATCCCGACCTAGACACACCGGGGAGCTGTTTTTT.

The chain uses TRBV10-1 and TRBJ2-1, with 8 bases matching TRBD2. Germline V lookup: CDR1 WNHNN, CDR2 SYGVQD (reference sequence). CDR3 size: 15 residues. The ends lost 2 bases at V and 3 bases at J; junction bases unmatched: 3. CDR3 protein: CASSETSGLYNEQFF. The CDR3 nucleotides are TGCGCCAGCAGTGAGACTAGCGGCCTCTACAATGAGCAGTTCTTC.

CDR3 amino acids: CASSPRTGGLMNTEAFF. Written as DNA, the CDR3 is TGTGCCAGCAGTCCACGGACAGGGGGCCTAATGAACACTGAAGCTTTCTTT. This chain uses TRBV28 with TRBJ1-1; 11 bases line up with TRBD1. The CDR3 contains 17 residues. Germline CDR1 MDHEN, CDR2 SYDVKM. The junction had 8 bases not matched to a gene; V was cut back by 5 bases and J by 0 bases.

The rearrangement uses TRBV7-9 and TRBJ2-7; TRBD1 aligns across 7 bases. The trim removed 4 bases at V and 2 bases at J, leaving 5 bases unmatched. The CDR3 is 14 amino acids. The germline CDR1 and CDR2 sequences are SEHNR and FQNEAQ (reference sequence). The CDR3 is CASSSSGTAYEQYF. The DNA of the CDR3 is TGTGCCAGCAGCTCCTCCGGGACAGCCTACGAGCAGTACTTC.

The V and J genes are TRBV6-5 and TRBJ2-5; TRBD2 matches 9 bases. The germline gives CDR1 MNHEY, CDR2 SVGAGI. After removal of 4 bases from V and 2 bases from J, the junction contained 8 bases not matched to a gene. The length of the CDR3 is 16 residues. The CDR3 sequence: CASSSPASGKQETQYF. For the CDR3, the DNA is TGTGCCAGCAGTTCCCCCGCTAGCGGGAAACAAGAGACCCAGTACTTC.

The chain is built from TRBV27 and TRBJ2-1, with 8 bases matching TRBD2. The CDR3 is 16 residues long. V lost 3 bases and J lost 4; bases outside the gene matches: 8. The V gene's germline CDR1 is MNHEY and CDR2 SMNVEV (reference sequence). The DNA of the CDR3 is TGTGCCAGCAGTTTCCGTAGCGGGACCCTTTACAATGAGCAGTTCTTC. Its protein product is CASSFRSGTLYNEQFF.

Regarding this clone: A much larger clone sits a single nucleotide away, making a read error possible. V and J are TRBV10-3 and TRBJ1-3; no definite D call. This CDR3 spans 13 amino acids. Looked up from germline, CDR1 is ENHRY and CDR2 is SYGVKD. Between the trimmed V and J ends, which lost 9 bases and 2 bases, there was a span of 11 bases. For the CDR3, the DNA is TGTGCCATTGGCTTTGGGACTGGAAACACCATATATTTT. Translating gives CAIGFGTGNTIYF.

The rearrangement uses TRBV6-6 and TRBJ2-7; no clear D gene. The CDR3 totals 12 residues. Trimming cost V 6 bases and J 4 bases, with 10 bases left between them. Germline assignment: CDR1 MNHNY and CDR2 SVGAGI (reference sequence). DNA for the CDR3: TGTGCCAGCAGCCCGGACCGGTACGAGCAGTACTTC. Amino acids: CASSPDRYEQYF.

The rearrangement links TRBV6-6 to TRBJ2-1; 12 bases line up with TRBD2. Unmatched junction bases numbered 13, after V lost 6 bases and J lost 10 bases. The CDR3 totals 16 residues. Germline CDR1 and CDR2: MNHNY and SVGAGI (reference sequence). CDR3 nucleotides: TGTGCCAGCAGCCCTGTTCCTAGCGGGAGGGCATGGGAGCAGTTCTTC. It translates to CASSPVPSGRAWEQFF.

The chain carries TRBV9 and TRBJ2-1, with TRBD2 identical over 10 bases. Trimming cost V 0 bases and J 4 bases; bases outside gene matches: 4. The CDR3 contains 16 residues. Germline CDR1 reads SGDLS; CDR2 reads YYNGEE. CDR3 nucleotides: TGTGCCAGCAGCGTAGAGGGAGCGGGAGGGTACAATGAGCAGTTCTTC. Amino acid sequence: CASSVEGAGGYNEQFF.

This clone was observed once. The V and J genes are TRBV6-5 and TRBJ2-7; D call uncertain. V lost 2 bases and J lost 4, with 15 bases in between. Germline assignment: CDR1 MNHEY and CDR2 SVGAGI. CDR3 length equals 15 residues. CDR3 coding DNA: TGTGCCAGCAGTTACCAGGTGGGCCGTATGTACGAGCAGTACTTC. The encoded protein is CASSYQVGRMYEQYF.

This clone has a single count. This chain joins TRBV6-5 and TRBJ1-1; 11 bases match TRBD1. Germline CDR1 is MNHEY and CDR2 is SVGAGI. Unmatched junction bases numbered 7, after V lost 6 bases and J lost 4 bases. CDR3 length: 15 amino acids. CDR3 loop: CASRRTGGGGTEAFF. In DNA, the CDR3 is TGTGCCAGCAGGAGGACAGGGGGCGGCGGCACTGAAGCTTTCTTT.

The CDR3 nucleotides read TGCGCCAGCAGTGTTCTAGCGGGAGCCACAGATACGCAGTATTTT. Translating it yields CASSVLAGATDTQYF. The chain has TRBV10-2 and TRBJ2-3; 10 nucleotides agree with TRBD2. Per the germline V gene, CDR1 is WSHSY and CDR2 is SAAADI. The CDR3 runs to 15 residues. V dropped 4 bases and J dropped 2; count of bases not matched to a gene: 3.

CDR3 in amino acids: CATRTSGFVVEQFF. The CDR3 DNA follows: TGTGCCACCCGGACTAGCGGGTTCGTAGTTGAGCAGTTCTTC. The chain combines TRBV6-5 with TRBJ2-1; 11 bases are a match to TRBD2. Trimming removed 10 bases from V and 9 bases from J; junction bases left unmatched: 11. Germline lookup yields CDR1 MNHEY and CDR2 SVGAGI. This CDR3 contains 14 residues.

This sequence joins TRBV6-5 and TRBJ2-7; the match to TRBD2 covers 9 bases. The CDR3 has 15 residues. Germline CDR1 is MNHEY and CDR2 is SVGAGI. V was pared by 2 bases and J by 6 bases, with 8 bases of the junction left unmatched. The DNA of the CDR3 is TGTGCCAGCAGTTACCGTATAGCGGGAGACATCGAGCAGTACTTC. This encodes CASSYRIAGDIEQYF.

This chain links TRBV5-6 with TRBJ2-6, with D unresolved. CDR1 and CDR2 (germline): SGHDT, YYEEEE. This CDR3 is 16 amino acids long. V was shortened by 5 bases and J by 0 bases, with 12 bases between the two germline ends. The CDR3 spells CASSVGPTSGANVLTF. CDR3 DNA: TGTGCCAGCAGTGTTGGGCCGACCTCTGGGGCCAACGTCCTGACTTTC.